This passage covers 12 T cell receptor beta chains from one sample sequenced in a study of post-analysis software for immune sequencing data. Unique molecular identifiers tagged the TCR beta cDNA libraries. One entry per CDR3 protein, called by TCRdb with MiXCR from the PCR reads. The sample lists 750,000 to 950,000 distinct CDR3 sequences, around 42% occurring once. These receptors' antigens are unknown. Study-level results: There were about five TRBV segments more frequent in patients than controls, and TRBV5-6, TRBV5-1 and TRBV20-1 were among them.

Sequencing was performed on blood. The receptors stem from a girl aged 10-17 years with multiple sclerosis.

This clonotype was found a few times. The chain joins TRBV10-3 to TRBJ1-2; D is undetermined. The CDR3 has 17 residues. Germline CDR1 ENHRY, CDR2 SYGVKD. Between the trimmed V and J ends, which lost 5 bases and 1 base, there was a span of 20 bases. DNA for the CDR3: TGTGCCATCAGTTCAGAAGGCAGCCCCTCGGTTAACTATGGCTACACCTTC. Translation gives CAISSEGSPSVNYGYTF.

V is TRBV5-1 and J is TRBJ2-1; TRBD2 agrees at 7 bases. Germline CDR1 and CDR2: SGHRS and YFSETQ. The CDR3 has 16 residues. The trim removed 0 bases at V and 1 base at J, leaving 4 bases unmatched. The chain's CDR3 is CASSLDVGGSYNEQFF. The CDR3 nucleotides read TGCGCCAGCAGCTTGGATGTGGGAGGGTCCTACAATGAGCAGTTCTTC.

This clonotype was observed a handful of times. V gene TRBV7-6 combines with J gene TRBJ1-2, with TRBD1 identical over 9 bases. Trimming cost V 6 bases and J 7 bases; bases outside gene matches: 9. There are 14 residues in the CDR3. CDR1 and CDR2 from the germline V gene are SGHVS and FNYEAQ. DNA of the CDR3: TGTGCCAGCAGTACCCCGGGACAGGGTAGTGGCTACACCTTC. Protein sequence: CASSTPGQGSGYTF.

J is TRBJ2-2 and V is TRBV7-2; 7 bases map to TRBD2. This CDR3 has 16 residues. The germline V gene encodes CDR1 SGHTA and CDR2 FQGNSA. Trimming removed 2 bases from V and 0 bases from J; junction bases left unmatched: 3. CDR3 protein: CASSLKRGTNTGELFF. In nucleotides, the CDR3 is TGTGCCAGCAGCTTAAAGCGGGGCACGAACACCGGGGAGCTGTTTTTT.

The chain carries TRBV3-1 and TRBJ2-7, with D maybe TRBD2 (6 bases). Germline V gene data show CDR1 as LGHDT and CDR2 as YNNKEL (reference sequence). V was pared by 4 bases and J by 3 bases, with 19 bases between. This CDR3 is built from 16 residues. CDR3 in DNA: TGTGCCAGCAGCCCCAGACTAGTCGAAGTTCACTACGAGCAGTACTTC. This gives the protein CASSPRLVEVHYEQYF.

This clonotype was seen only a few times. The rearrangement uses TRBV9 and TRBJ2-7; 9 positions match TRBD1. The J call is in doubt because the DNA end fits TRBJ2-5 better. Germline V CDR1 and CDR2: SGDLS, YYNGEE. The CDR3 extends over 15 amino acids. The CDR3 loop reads CASSDDGQGKKTQYF. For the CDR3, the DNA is TGTGCCAGCAGCGATGATGGACAGGGGAAAAAGACCCAGTACTTC.

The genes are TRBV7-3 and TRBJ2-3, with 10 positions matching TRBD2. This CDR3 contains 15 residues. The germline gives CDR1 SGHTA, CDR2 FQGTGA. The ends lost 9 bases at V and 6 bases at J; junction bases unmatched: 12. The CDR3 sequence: CASPTGLAVRDTQYF. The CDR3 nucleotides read TGTGCCAGTCCCACCGGACTAGCGGTGCGTGATACGCAGTATTTT.

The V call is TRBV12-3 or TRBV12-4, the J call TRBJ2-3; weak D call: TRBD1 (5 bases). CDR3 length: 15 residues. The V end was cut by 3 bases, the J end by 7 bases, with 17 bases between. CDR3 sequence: CASSLVGRTRHTQYF. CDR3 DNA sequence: TGTGCCAGCAGTTTGGTGGGGCGGACCAGACATACGCAGTATTTT.

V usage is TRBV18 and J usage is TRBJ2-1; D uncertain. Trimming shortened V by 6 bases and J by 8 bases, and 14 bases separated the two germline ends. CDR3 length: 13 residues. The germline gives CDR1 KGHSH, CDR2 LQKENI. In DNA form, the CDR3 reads TGTGCCAGCTCTTCGCGCCGCGACGATGAGCAGTTCTTC. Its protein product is CASSSRRDDEQFF.

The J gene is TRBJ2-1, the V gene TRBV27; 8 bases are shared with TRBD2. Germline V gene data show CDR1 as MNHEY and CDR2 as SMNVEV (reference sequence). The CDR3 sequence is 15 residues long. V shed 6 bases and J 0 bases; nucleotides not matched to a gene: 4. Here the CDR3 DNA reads TGTGCCAGCAGACCCGGGACTAGCTCCTACAATGAGCAGTTCTTC. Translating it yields CASRPGTSSYNEQFF.

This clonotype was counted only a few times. The CDR3 DNA reads TGCAGTGCTAGAGCTGGGGGATGGGCGGCTAGCGGCCAAGAGACCCAGTACTTC. This translates into CSARAGGWAASGQETQYF. The V and J genes are TRBV20-1 and TRBJ2-5; 7 positions match TRBD2. V lost 1 base to trimming and J lost 1 base; unmatched junction nucleotides: 15. The CDR3 spans 18 residues. Germline V CDR1 and CDR2: DFQATT, SNEGSKA (reference sequence).

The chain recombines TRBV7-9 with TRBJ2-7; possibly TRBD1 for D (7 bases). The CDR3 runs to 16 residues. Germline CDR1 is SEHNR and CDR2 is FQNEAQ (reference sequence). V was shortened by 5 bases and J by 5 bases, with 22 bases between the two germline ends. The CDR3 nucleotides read TGTGCCAGCAGCCATGAACCCGGCAGGGGGAGGCACGAGCAGTACTTC. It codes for CASSHEPGRGRHEQYF.